This is a list of T cell receptor beta chains from one sample in a study of T cells in Graves' hyperthyroidism and ophthalmopathy. MiXCR, run by TCRdb on the multiplex PCR reads, gives a single entry per CDR3 protein. The sample lists over 350,000 distinct CDR3 sequences, around 18% occurring once. The sequencing input was blood. The origin of the receptors is a man between 18 and 35 years old with Graves' ophthalmopathy. The CDR3 runs from the conserved cysteine through the conserved F or W. A D gene is named only where the DNA matches it firmly. Size values are once, few and many counts, or a class for expanded clones, and some rows have none.

TRBV9	TRBJ2-4	TRBD1	NA	CARSRSRDRYGLAKNIQYF	TGTGCCAGAAGCAGGTCCCGGGACAGGTACGGCCTAGCCAAAAACATTCAGTACTTC
TRBV4-1	TRBJ2-7	NA	NA	CASSPQAEKNEQYF	TGTGCCAGCAGCCCCCAGGCTGAGAAAAACGAGCAGTACTTC
TRBV12-3/TRBV12-4	TRBJ2-7	TRBD1	many	CASTPADRLSYEQYF	TGTGCCAGCACCCCGGCGGACAGGCTCTCCTACGAGCAGTACTTC
TRBV9	TRBJ1-6	NA	many	CASSVGAVGGSPLHF	TGTGCCAGCAGCGTAGGGGCAGTAGGTGGTTCACCCCTCCACTTT
TRBV24-1	TRBJ1-1	NA	many	CATSPGRTVNTEAFF	TGTGCCACCAGTCCCGGCAGGACGGTGAACACTGAAGCTTTCTTT
TRBV28	TRBJ1-5	NA	NA	CASSLGENSNQPQHF	TGTGCCAGCAGTTTGGGGGAGAATAGCAATCAGCCCCAGCATTTT
TRBV20-1	TRBJ2-1	TRBD2	NA	CSARGVAGGRNNEQFF	TGCAGTGCTAGAGGGGTAGCGGGGGGGCGCAACAATGAGCAGTTCTTC
TRBV20-1	TRBJ2-5	TRBD1	many	CSARDLQGQETQYF	TGCAGTGCTAGAGATTTACAGGGGCAAGAGACCCAGTACTTC
TRBV16	TRBJ2-4	NA	NA	CASSRISGLAKNIQYF	TGTGCCAGCAGCCGGATTTCGGGACTAGCCAAAAACATTCAGTACTTC
TRBV5-4	TRBJ1-4	TRBD1	NA	CASSLRETGSEKLFF	TGTGCCAGCAGCTTAAGGGAGACAGGGTCGGAAAAACTGTTTTTT
TRBV27	TRBJ1-6	NA	once	CASSASSYNSPLHF	TGTGCCAGCAGCGCCAGCTCCTATAATTCACCCCTCCACTTT
TRBV11-2	TRBJ2-3	TRBD2	NA	CASSPNLAGGPTYTQYF	TGTGCCAGCAGCCCTAACCTAGCGGGGGGGCCGACGTATACGCAGTATTTT
TRBV6-6	TRBJ1-2	NA	many	CASSYSVRGPGYTF	TGTGCCAGCAGTTACTCCGTCCGGGGACCCGGCTACACCTTC
TRBV27	TRBJ1-2	TRBD1	few	CASSDLAGTDYGYTF	TGTGCCAGCAGTGATCTTGCCGGGACAGACTATGGCTACACCTTC
TRBV27	TRBJ2-7	NA	many	CASTSVGGPYEQYF	TGTGCCAGCACTTCAGTGGGGGGGCCTTACGAGCAGTACTTC
TRBV5-1	TRBJ1-2	NA	few	CASTNYGTHGYTF	TGCGCCAGCACCAATTACGGTACCCATGGCTACACCTTC
TRBV3-1	TRBJ2-5	TRBD2	many	CASSQEGGGAPETQYF	TGTGCCAGCAGCCAAGAGGGCGGGGGAGCCCCCGAGACCCAGTACTTC
TRBV7-9	TRBJ2-1	NA	many	CASSLQGNGQFF	TGTGCCAGCAGCTTACAGGGAAATGGGCAGTTCTTC
TRBV12-3/TRBV12-4	TRBJ2-2	NA	many	CASSLALRGTGELFF	TGTGCCAGCAGTTTAGCGCTGAGGGGGACCGGGGAGCTGTTTTTT
TRBV7-3	TRBJ2-7	TRBD1	many	CASSPTGTGLYEQYF	TGTGCCAGCAGCCCGACCGGGACAGGGCTATACGAGCAGTACTTC
TRBV7-3	TRBJ2-2	TRBD2	NA	CAGGGGTGELFF	TGTGCCGGCGGGGGGGGCACCGGGGAGCTGTTTTTT
TRBV11-2	TRBJ2-5	NA	many	CASSLLGNWYF	TGTGCCAGCAGCTTATTGGGAAATTGGTACTTC
TRBV7-2	TRBJ1-1	NA	many	CASSPTGGGLNTEAFF	TGTGCCAGCAGCCCTACTGGCGGAGGGTTGAACACTGAAGCTTTCTTT
TRBV4-3	TRBJ1-6	TRBD1	few	CASSKDRESPLHF	TGCGCCAGCAGCAAGGACAGGGAATCACCCCTCCACTTT
TRBV6-9	TRBJ2-7	TRBD2	few	CASSYARLAGGNEQYF	TGTGCCAGCAGTTACGCCCGACTAGCGGGGGGTAACGAGCAGTACTTC
TRBV5-1	TRBJ2-5	TRBD2	few	CASSPGLAGDKTQYF	TGCGCCAGCAGCCCGGGACTAGCGGGGGATAAGACCCAGTACTTC
TRBV7-8	TRBJ2-7	TRBD2	NA	CASSLVRSRGGPYEQYF	TGTGCCAGCAGCTTAGTAAGGAGCCGGGGGGGCCCGTACGAGCAGTACTTC
TRBV7-9	TRBJ2-1	NA	many	CASSLVRLDNEQFF	TGTGCCAGCAGCTTAGTCCGGCTCGACAATGAGCAGTTCTTC
TRBV9	TRBJ1-5	NA	NA	CASSVEPGLNQPQHF	TGTGCCAGCAGCGTAGAGCCAGGGCTCAATCAGCCCCAGCATTTT
TRBV2	TRBJ1-6	NA	many	CASSSSSYNSPLHF	TGTGCCAGCAGCTCGAGCTCCTATAATTCACCCCTCCACTTT
TRBV6-1	TRBJ2-1	NA	few	CASRQVAGGQFF	TGTGCCAGCAGACAGGTCGCCGGGGGGCAGTTCTTC
TRBV12-3/TRBV12-4	TRBJ1-6	NA	many	CASSLRGGDSPLHF	TGTGCCAGCAGTTTACGGGGGGGGGATTCACCCCTCCACTTT
TRBV10-1	TRBJ2-7	NA	many	CASSESPGQAYEQYF	TGCGCCAGCAGTGAGTCGCCGGGGCAGGCCTACGAGCAGTACTTC
TRBV2	TRBJ1-1	NA	many	CASRAPQGRAFF	TGTGCCAGCAGAGCCCCCCAGGGTAGGGCTTTCTTT
TRBV2	TRBJ2-1	TRBD2	NA	CASSGTSGRDEQFF	TGTGCCAGCAGCGGGACTAGCGGGAGAGATGAGCAGTTCTTC
TRBV19	TRBJ2-7	NA	few	CATTSPSYEQYF	TGTGCCACCACGTCCCCGTCTTACGAGCAGTACTTC
TRBV20-1	TRBJ2-3	TRBD2	many	CSRAAGGEPSTDTQYF	TGCAGCCGGGCGGCGGGGGGAGAGCCTAGCACAGATACGCAGTATTTT
TRBV28	TRBJ1-4	NA	NA	CASSFGEATNEKLFF	TGTGCCAGCAGTTTCGGTGAAGCAACTAATGAAAAACTGTTTTTT
TRBV6-5	TRBJ2-1	TRBD2	few	CASSYQRGLMYEQFF	TGTGCCAGCAGTTACCAGCGGGGGCTCATGTATGAGCAGTTCTTC
TRBV9	TRBJ2-1	NA	NA	CASTNFGGEDNEQFF	TGTGCCAGCACCAACTTCGGAGGTGAGGACAATGAGCAGTTCTTC
TRBV9	TRBJ2-3	TRBD2	few	CASSPRDYSTDTQYF	TGTGCCAGCAGCCCCCGGGACTATAGCACAGATACGCAGTATTTT
TRBV6-1	TRBJ1-3	NA	few	CASSRGGAGNTIYF	TGTGCCAGCAGTAGGGGGGGGGCTGGAAACACCATATATTTT
TRBV7-2	TRBJ2-5	NA	many	CASSLQGGGNLETQYF	TGTGCCAGCAGCTTACAAGGGGGAGGGAATCTCGAGACCCAGTACTTC
TRBV20-1	TRBJ2-1	NA	many	CNPPGNEQFF	TGCAACCCGCCGGGCAATGAGCAGTTCTTC
TRBV12-3/TRBV12-4	TRBJ1-1	TRBD1	many	CASRGGQGTAEAFF	TGTGCCAGCAGGGGGGGACAGGGTACGGCTGAAGCTTTCTTT
TRBV7-9	TRBJ2-3	NA	NA	CASSLFTGLPSTDTQYF	TGTGCCAGCAGCTTATTTACGGGGCTCCCAAGCACAGATACGCAGTATTTT
TRBV11-1	TRBJ2-7	NA	many	CASGRPATYEQYF	TGTGCCAGCGGTCGACCGGCAACCTACGAGCAGTACTTC
TRBV28	TRBJ2-7	NA	few	CASGGPYEQYF	TGTGCCAGCGGGGGACCCTACGAGCAGTACTTC
TRBV7-9	TRBJ2-1	TRBD2	once	CASSQPTGTSGYNEQFF	TGTGCCAGCAGCCAACCAACCGGGACTAGCGGTTACAATGAGCAGTTCTTC
TRBV11-3	TRBJ1-1	NA	NA	CASRRTGRFAEAFF	TGTGCCAGCAGACGTACAGGGAGGTTCGCTGAAGCTTTCTTT
TRBV28	TRBJ1-3	NA	many	CASRGTGNTIYF	TGTGCCAGCAGAGGAACTGGAAACACCATATATTTT
TRBV28	TRBJ2-7	NA	many	CASSITGTAYEQYF	TGTGCCAGCAGTATTACCGGCACCGCCTACGAGCAGTACTTC